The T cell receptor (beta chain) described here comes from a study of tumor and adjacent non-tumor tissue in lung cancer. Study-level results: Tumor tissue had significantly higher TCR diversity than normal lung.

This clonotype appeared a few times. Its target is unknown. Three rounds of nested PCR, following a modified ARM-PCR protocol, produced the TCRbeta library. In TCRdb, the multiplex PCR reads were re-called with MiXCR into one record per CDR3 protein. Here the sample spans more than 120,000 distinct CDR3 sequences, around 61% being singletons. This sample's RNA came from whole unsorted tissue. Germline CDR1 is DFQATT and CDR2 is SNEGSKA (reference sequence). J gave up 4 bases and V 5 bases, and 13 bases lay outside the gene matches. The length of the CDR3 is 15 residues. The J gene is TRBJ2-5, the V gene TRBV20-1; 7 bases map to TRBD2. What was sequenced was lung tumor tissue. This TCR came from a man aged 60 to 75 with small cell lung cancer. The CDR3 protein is CSAGLGAGVGETQYF. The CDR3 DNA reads TGCAGTGCTGGTCTAGGGGCGGGAGTCGGAGAGACCCAGTACTTC.